This T cell receptor (beta chain) was identified in a study of persistence of HIV-infected CD4 T cells. Turning to the study itself: CD4+ T cells responding to CMV or HIV-1 Gag were isolated. Whole-study findings and limits: CMV- and Gag-responding cells had lower TCRbeta richness than CD3/CD28-responding cells. Proviral oligoclonality tracked with TCR oligoclonality within the same sorted cells.

Lysates of CMV-infected fibroblasts at approximately 10 ug/mL stimulated these cells. CD40L/CD69 double-negative CD45RO-high memory CD4+ T cells were collected. This clone was detected a few times. Antigen unknown. The identical CDR3 is also encoded by other nucleotide sequences in the sample. The V gene's germline CDR1 is SGHRS and CDR2 YFSETQ. This CDR3 comprises 14 residues. Trimming removed 0 bases from V and 1 base from J, with 7 bases in between. Sequencing used immunoSEQ version 4 in survey mode. Using immunoSEQ multiplex PCR, the repertoire was profiled, and TCRdb retains in-frame clones only, with some absent. The profile covers around 28,000 clones, with about 80% appearing a single time and roughly 0.8% taken by the ten largest.

Material: CD4+ T cells sorted from PBMCs after approximately 19-hour stimulation, obtained from a patient who received antiretroviral therapy. The origin of this receptor is an adult woman with HIV who was CMV-seropositive. The chain uses TRBV5-1 and TRBJ1-1; D gene uncertain. CDR3 coding DNA: TGCGCCAGCAGCTTGGCTGGTTGGAACACTGAAGCTTTCTTT. The encoded protein is CASSLAGWNTEAFF.